Below are 21 T cell receptor beta chains sequenced from a single sample in a study of identical twins. One entry per CDR3 protein, called by TCRdb with MiXCR from the 5' RACE reads. The sample has hundreds of thousands of distinct CDR3 sequences, 15% to 20% seen once; the top ten hold 13%. These data are also associated with another study on T cells expressing NK-cell markers.

What was sequenced was PBMCs. The receptors derive from a woman aged 18-29 years in good health.

The chain employs TRBV7-8 and TRBJ1-1; tentatively, D is TRBD1 (5 bases). Trimming stripped 4 bases from V and 4 bases from J, with 13 bases between. Germline CDR1 reads SGHVS; CDR2 reads FQNEAQ. CDR3 length: 14 amino acids. DNA for the CDR3: TGTGCCAGCAGCTGGACCCCGGGGGGCACTGAAGCTTTCTTT. This gives the protein CASSWTPGGTEAFF.

The chain carries TRBV5-6 and TRBJ2-1, with a possible D match to TRBD2 (6 bases). The CDR3 totals 16 residues. Germline CDR1 SGHDT, CDR2 YYEEEE. The ends were cut back, 0 bases at V and 0 bases at J, with 10 bases in the middle. The CDR3 reads CASSLGAGTSYNEQFF. In DNA, the CDR3 is TGTGCCAGCAGCTTGGGAGCGGGTACCTCCTACAATGAGCAGTTCTTC.

This clonotype was picked up a small number of times. The chain uses TRBV29-1 and TRBJ1-1; 8 bases are shared with TRBD1. The CDR3 spans 12 residues. The V gene end was trimmed by 5 bases and the J gene end by 5 bases; junction bases not matched to a gene: 4. Germline CDR1 SQVTM, CDR2 ANQGSEA. The CDR3 reads CSVNDRGTEAFF. CDR3 DNA sequence: TGCAGCGTTAATGACAGGGGAACTGAAGCTTTCTTT.

The chain employs TRBV10-3 and TRBJ2-7; TRBD2 is a possible D gene (7 bases). The CDR3 runs 13 residues. Germline lookup yields CDR1 ENHRY and CDR2 SYGVKD. V lost 11 bases and J 3 bases, leaving 17 bases between the germline ends. CDR3 sequence reads: CAVGGGPDYEQYF. The CDR3 bases are TGTGCCGTCGGCGGGGGCCCCGACTACGAGCAGTACTTC.

This clonotype was detected ten times or more. The rearrangement joins TRBV27 to TRBJ1-3; 8 bases match TRBD1. J was trimmed by 5 bases and V by 5 bases; bases with no gene match: 5. The CDR3 length is 14 residues. The germline V gene encodes CDR1 MNHEY and CDR2 SMNVEV (reference sequence). As DNA, the CDR3 is TGTGCCAGCAGTCCGCAGGGGGCAAGAAACACCATATATTTT. Its translation: CASSPQGARNTIYF.

This rearrangement joins TRBV5-5 to TRBJ2-1, with 7 bases matching TRBD1. CDR1 SGHKS and CDR2 YYEKEE come from the germline V gene (reference sequence). The CDR3 runs to 16 residues. Unmatched junction bases numbered 5, after V lost 0 bases and J lost 2 bases. The DNA of the CDR3 is TGTGCCAGCAGCTTGGGCCGAGGGGGCGCCTACAATGAGCAGTTCTTC. This encodes CASSLGRGGAYNEQFF.

This clonotype was observed a few times. The rearrangement uses TRBV20-1 and TRBJ2-7; tentatively, D is TRBD1 (6 bases). V lost 0 bases and J 1 base, leaving 13 bases between the germline ends. The CDR3 is 15 residues long. The germline CDR1 and CDR2 sequences are DFQATT and SNEGSKA (reference sequence). This CDR3 reads CSARDLDRGSYEQYF. For the CDR3, the DNA is TGCAGTGCTAGAGACCTGGACAGAGGATCCTACGAGCAGTACTTC.

The table lists this clonotype with many counts. The chain employs TRBV12-3 or TRBV12-4 and TRBJ2-7, with D unclear. V lost 5 bases to trimming and J lost 2 bases, with 10 bases between them. The CDR3 loop spans 13 amino acids. This CDR3 reads CASSPGGTYEQYF. For the CDR3, the DNA is TGTGCCAGCAGTCCCGGTGGTACCTACGAGCAGTACTTC.

This clonotype was counted ten times or more. The V call is TRBV7-9, the J call TRBJ2-1; 11 nucleotides match TRBD2. CDR3 size: 14 residues. Germline lookup yields CDR1 SEHNR and CDR2 FQNEAQ (reference sequence). Losses at the gene ends were 8 bases for V and 7 bases for J; bases not matched to a gene: 7. Written as DNA, the CDR3 is TGTGCCAGCCTACTAGCGGGAGTTACGAATGAGCAGTTCTTC. Protein sequence: CASLLAGVTNEQFF.

V gene TRBV5-1 combines with J gene TRBJ2-1; 10 nucleotides line up with TRBD2. The CDR3 sequence is 15 residues long. Germline V gives CDR1 SGHRS, CDR2 YFSETQ. Trimming took 2 bases from V and 8 from J; bases not matched to a gene: 7. The CDR3 sequence is CASSFLAGDIYEQFF. As DNA, the CDR3 is TGCGCCAGCAGCTTCCTAGCGGGGGATATATATGAGCAGTTCTTC.

The V call is TRBV6-1, the J call TRBJ2-1; 7 bases map to TRBD1. CDR1 and CDR2 from the germline V gene are MNHNS and SASEGT. V shed 6 bases and J 2 bases; nucleotides not matched to a gene: 7. The CDR3 is made up of 15 amino acids. DNA of the CDR3: TGTGCCAGCAGACCCCCCGGGACAGCCTACAATGAGCAGTTCTTC. Translated: CASRPPGTAYNEQFF.

This clonotype was picked up a small number of times. V and J are TRBV28 and TRBJ2-7; D tentatively reads TRBD1 or TRBD2 (5 bases each). This CDR3 is 15 amino acids long. Germline V CDR1 and CDR2: MDHEN, SYDVKM. V was trimmed by 4 bases and J by 3 bases, leaving 16 bases between them. The CDR3, as DNA: TGTGCCAGCAGTTCCCTCGGGACCGGACTCTACGAGCAGTACTTC. This sequence encodes CASSSLGTGLYEQYF.

The genes are TRBV20-1 and TRBJ2-1, with D perhaps matching TRBD2 (6 bases). V was clipped by 1 base and J by 8 bases, with 15 bases between them. Germline-derived CDR1 and CDR2 are DFQATT and SNEGSKA (reference sequence). The CDR3 has 14 amino acids. Here the CDR3 DNA reads TGCAGTGCTAGAGCCCTAGCGAATAACCATGAGCAGTTCTTC. This translates into CSARALANNHEQFF.

This chain links TRBV13 with TRBJ2-3; D tentatively reads TRBD1 or TRBD2 (6 bases each). Between the trimmed V and J ends, which lost 7 bases and 5 bases, there was a span of 16 bases. The CDR3 totals 14 residues. Per germline, CDR1 PRHDT and CDR2 FYEKMQ (reference sequence). The CDR3 DNA follows: TGTGCCAGCAACACGCTGGGGGGCAGAGATACGCAGTATTTT. Protein: CASNTLGGRDTQYF. Full variable domain (rest looked up from reference TRBV13 and TRBJ2-3): AAGVIQSPRHLIKEKRETATLKCYPIPRHDTVYWYQQGPGQDPQFLISFYEKMQSDKGSIPDRFSAQQFSDYHSELNMSSLELGDSALYFCASNTLGGRDTQYFGPGTRLTVL.

V is TRBV5-6 and J is TRBJ2-1; D is unresolved. V was pared by 1 base and J by 10 bases, with 9 bases between. Germline CDR1 and CDR2: SGHDT and YYEEEE. CDR3 length equals 12 residues. CDR3 protein: CASSLNLGEQFF. CDR3 sequence (DNA): TGTGCCAGCAGCTTGAATCTTGGGGAGCAGTTCTTC. The full variable domain, with the rest looked up from reference TRBV5-6 and TRBJ2-1, is DAGVTQSPTHLIKTRGQQVTLRCSPKSGHDTVSWYQQALGQGPQFIFQYYEEEERQRGNFPDRFSGHQFPNYSSELNVNALLLGDSALYLCASSLNLGEQFFGPGTRLTVL.

The chain has TRBV29-1 and TRBJ2-2; D not certain. The CDR3 covers 15 residues. The V gene's germline CDR1 is SQVTM and CDR2 ANQGSEA. The germline V and J ends were trimmed by 0 bases and 0 bases, with 8 bases remaining between them. Here the CDR3 DNA reads TGCAGCGTTGAAGACGAAGCGACGAACACCGGGGAGCTGTTTTTT. This codes for CSVEDEATNTGELFF.

The chain recombines TRBV7-6 with TRBJ2-7, with TRBD2 as a possible D gene (6 bases). The V gene's germline CDR1 is SGHVS and CDR2 FNYEAQ. CDR3 length equals 16 residues. V gave up 0 bases and J gave up 0 bases, with 12 bases separating them. The CDR3 DNA reads TGTGCCAGCAGCTTAGCCCCTCGGGGGAGCTCCTACGAGCAGTACTTC. Its translation: CASSLAPRGSSYEQYF.

V is TRBV12-3 or TRBV12-4 and J is TRBJ2-1; 9 nucleotides line up with TRBD2. V was clipped by 5 bases and J by 7 bases; unmatched bases: 9. The CDR3 spans 15 residues. The CDR3 nucleotides read TGTGCCAGCAGTCCTCGCGGGAGGGCCGGGAATGAGCAGTTCTTC. Protein sequence: CASSPRGRAGNEQFF.

The chain is built from TRBV20-1 and TRBJ2-2, with 10 bases identical to TRBD1. The CDR3 loop spans 14 amino acids. V dropped 6 bases and J dropped 2; count of bases not matched to a gene: 3. Germline-derived CDR1 and CDR2 are DFQATT and SNEGSKA (reference sequence). The CDR3 DNA reads as TGCAGTGCCGACAGGGGGCTTAACACCGGGGAGCTGTTTTTT. Encoded protein: CSADRGLNTGELFF.

The table lists this clonotype with a few counts. V usage is TRBV5-1 and J usage is TRBJ2-3; D remains unclear. The V end was cut by 3 bases, the J end by 0 bases, with 14 bases between. The CDR3 length is 16 residues. Germline CDR1 reads SGHRS; CDR2 reads YFSETQ. CDR3 region: CASSSVRPPSTDTQYF. DNA of the CDR3: TGCGCCAGCAGCTCAGTCCGGCCCCCGAGCACAGATACGCAGTATTTT.

This clonotype came up a few times. The chain has TRBV12-3 or TRBV12-4 and TRBJ1-1, with TRBD1 as a possible D gene (5 bases). This CDR3 has 11 amino acids. Trimming removed 7 bases at V and 8 bases at J, with 11 bases between. The CDR3 coding sequence is TGTGCCAGCACCCCGGGGCGGGAAGCTTTCTTT. Amino acids: CASTPGREAFF.